These 7 T cell receptor beta chains were sequenced from one sample in a study of shared clonotypes between healthy human individuals. Sequencing was performed with immunoSEQ multiplex PCR; in TCRdb, only in-frame clones are kept and a portion is missing. Of some 480,000 clones in the sample, about 80% were seen once. Sequencing was performed on PBMCs. These TCRs come from a woman between 40 and 50 years old in good health. Some clones in this sample may be carry-over from other donors' samples.

In the case of this clone: The same CDR3 is also encoded by other DNA sequences in this sample. This chain joins TRBV28 and TRBJ1-1; no reliable D call. CDR1 is MDHEN and CDR2 is SYDVKM in the germline V gene. The CDR3 is 13 residues long. Trimming left V 3 bases short and J 1 base short, with 6 bases between. In DNA, the CDR3 is TGTGCCAGCAGTTTGCCGAGGAACACTGAAGCTTTCTTT. Translation gives CASSLPRNTEAFF.

The CDR3 sequence: CASSLPGIQNLNTDTQYF. The CDR3 DNA reads TGTGCCAGCAGTTTACCGGGGATTCAGAACCTAAACACAGATACGCAGTATTTT. The genes are TRBV28 and TRBJ2-3; the D gene is possibly TRBD2 (5 bases). The CDR3 is made up of 18 amino acids. V was trimmed by 2 bases and J by 2 bases, leaving 20 bases between them. The V gene's germline CDR1 is MDHEN and CDR2 SYDVKM.

V usage is TRBV5-4 and J usage is TRBJ2-2, with D maybe TRBD1 (5 bases). The germline V gene encodes CDR1 SGHNT and CDR2 YYREEE (reference sequence). V dropped 6 bases and J dropped 1 base, with 7 bases sitting between them. This CDR3 has 13 residues. The CDR3 nucleotides are TGTGCCAGCACAGACAGGAACACCGGGGAGCTGTTTTTT. Protein product: CASTDRNTGELFF.

The count of this clone is one. The chain has TRBV27 and TRBJ1-4; D unresolved. Germline V gives CDR1 MNHEY, CDR2 SMNVEV (reference sequence). The CDR3 loop spans 14 amino acids. V was clipped by 8 bases and J by 3 bases, with 13 bases between them. CDR3: CASGTWGSNEKLFF. Written as DNA, the CDR3 is TGTGCCAGCGGAACTTGGGGTTCTAATGAAAAACTGTTTTTT.

This clone has ten or more counts. The chain joins TRBV15 to TRBJ2-7, with TRBD1 as a possible D gene (6 bases). This CDR3 has 15 amino acids. Germline CDR1 and CDR2: LNHNV and YYDKDF (reference sequence). Between the trimmed V and J ends, which lost 0 bases and 0 bases, there was a span of 9 bases. The CDR3 sequence is CATSRDQGGSYEQYF. The CDR3 DNA reads as TGTGCCACCAGCAGAGATCAAGGGGGCTCCTACGAGCAGTACTTC. The full variable domain, rest sourced from reference TRBV15 and TRBJ2-7, is DAMVIQNPRYQVTQFGKPVTLSCSQTLNHNVMYWYQQKSSQAPKLLFHYYDKDFNNEADTPDNFQSRRPNTSFCFLDIRSPGLGDTAMYLCATSRDQGGSYEQYFGPGTRLTVT.

The chain links TRBV28 to TRBJ2-7; TRBD1 aligns across 9 bases. This CDR3 has 14 residues. The V gene end was trimmed by 6 bases and the J gene end by 3 bases; junction bases not matched to a gene: 6. Germline V lookup: CDR1 MDHEN, CDR2 SYDVKM. Here the CDR3 DNA reads TGTGCCAGCAGCACAGGGGGCACCTTCTACGAGCAGTACTTC. This sequence encodes CASSTGGTFYEQYF.

The chain has TRBV7-9 and TRBJ2-1, with 15 positions matching TRBD2. The CDR3 loop spans 17 amino acids. Per the germline V gene, CDR1 is SEHNR and CDR2 is FQNEAQ (reference sequence). The V and J ends lost 5 bases and 4 bases, in that order; junction bases with no gene match: 6. CDR3 coding DNA: TGTGCCAGCAGCCTCGGGACTAGCGGGAGGTGGTACAATGAGCAGTTCTTC. Amino acids: CASSLGTSGRWYNEQFF.